The clone carrying this T cell receptor beta chain was counted only a few times. Full-length variable regions came from constant-region reverse primers plus semi-nested Nested Universal Primer A PCR. TCRdb analysed the 5' RACE reads with MiXCR anew, one entry per CDR3 protein. There are about 62,000 distinct CDR3 sequences in the sample; around 30% occur only once, and around 2% lies in the top ten. The germline CDR1 and CDR2 sequences are LNHNV and YYDKDF (reference sequence). CDR3 length equals 15 residues. Trimming removed 5 bases at V and 2 bases at J, with 15 bases between. Naive CD4+ T cells were purified with Tregs depleted by CD25.

This clonotype was obtained from a female donor with breast cancer. The rearrangement uses TRBV15 and TRBJ2-5; D is possibly TRBD2 (7 bases). Sample: tumor-infiltrating naive CD4+ T cells sorted from the breast tumor. Indicated subset: naive CD4+ T cells, CD4+CD45RA+CD25-. CDR3 sequence reads: CATSQRRGGQETQYF. As DNA, the CDR3 is TGTGCCACCAGCCAGAGAAGGGGGGGACAAGAGACCCAGTACTTC.